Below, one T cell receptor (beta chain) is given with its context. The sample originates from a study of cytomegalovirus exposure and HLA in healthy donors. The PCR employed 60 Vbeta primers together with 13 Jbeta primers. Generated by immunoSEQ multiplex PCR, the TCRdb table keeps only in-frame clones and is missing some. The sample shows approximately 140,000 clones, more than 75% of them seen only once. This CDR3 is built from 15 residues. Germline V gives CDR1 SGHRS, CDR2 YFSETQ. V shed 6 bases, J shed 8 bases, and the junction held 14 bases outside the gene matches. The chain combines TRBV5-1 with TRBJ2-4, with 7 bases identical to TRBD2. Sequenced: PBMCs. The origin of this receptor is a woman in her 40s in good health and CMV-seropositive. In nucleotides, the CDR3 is TGCGCCAGCAACCTCTACGGCGGGAGTGAAGACATTCAGTACTTC. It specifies CASNLYGGSEDIQYF.